The 14 T cell receptor beta chains presented below share a single source sample, sequenced in a study of human CD8 memory T cell subsets. UMI-labeled 5' RACE was used to make TCR beta libraries. For each CDR3 protein, TCRdb gives one entry from its re-call of the 5' RACE reads, without DNA. The record lists 6,000 to 8,500 distinct CDR3 sequences, of which the ten most abundant hold 24%. Sequencing was done on a sample of CD8+ T cells from PBMCs. All receptors come from a human donor in good health.

This clonotype ranks as medium-sized in terms of frequency. The genes are TRBV4-2 and TRBJ2-2; there is no DNA to check the TCRdb D call of TRBD2. The CDR3 extends over 18 amino acids. Germline values: CDR1 LGHNA, CDR2 YNFKEQ. CDR3 sequence reads: CASSPQTSGKENTGELFF.

This clonotype is identified as medium-sized from frequency. The J gene is TRBJ2-7, the V gene TRBV29-1; TCRdb's assignment of TRBD2 cannot be checked, as there is no DNA. Germline V CDR1 and CDR2: SQVTM, ANQGSEA. The CDR3 sequence is 14 residues long. The CDR3 here is CSVAPSGFSYEQYF.

V and J are TRBV28 and TRBJ2-1; absent DNA, TCRdb's TRBD1 call cannot be checked. This CDR3 is built from 13 residues. CDR1 and CDR2 from the germline V gene are MDHEN and SYDVKM. CDR3 amino acids: CASRPGTSGEQFF.

The CDR3 here is CASKADTSYEQYF. The chain combines TRBV19 with TRBJ2-7. The CDR3 is 13 amino acids. Germline V gene data show CDR1 as LNHDA and CDR2 as SQIVND (reference sequence).

By frequency, this clonotype registers medium-sized. The V call is TRBV5-1, the J call TRBJ1-1; TCRdb outputs TRBD1, but without DNA this stays unchecked. The germline gives CDR1 SGHRS, CDR2 YFSETQ. This CDR3 is 15 amino acids long. The CDR3 sequence is CASSFLTGRNTEAFF.

The chain uses TRBV6-1 and TRBJ1-5; TCRdb's D gene call, TRBD1, goes unchecked for lack of DNA. This CDR3 has 14 residues. Looked up from germline, CDR1 is MNHNS and CDR2 is SASEGT. This CDR3 reads CASSDRGGSQPQHF.

The V gene is TRBV2, the J gene TRBJ2-1; there is no DNA to check the TCRdb D call of TRBD1. The germline gives CDR1 SNHLY, CDR2 FYNNEI. The CDR3 covers 15 residues. CDR3 sequence: CASRTPGQGLAEQFF.

The chain joins TRBV30 to TRBJ2-1. Germline loops: CDR1 GTSNPN, CDR2 SVGIG (reference sequence). The CDR3 contains 11 residues. The chain's CDR3 is CAWTYYNEQFF.

The genes are TRBV5-1 and TRBJ2-7; absent DNA, TCRdb's TRBD1 call cannot be checked. Germline V gene sequence: CDR1 SGHRS, CDR2 YFSETQ. The CDR3 loop spans 15 amino acids. The CDR3 here is CASSLGPGETYEQYF.

The chain has TRBV28 and TRBJ2-7; TCRdb outputs TRBD1, but without DNA this stays unchecked. Germline V lookup: CDR1 MDHEN, CDR2 SYDVKM. CDR3 size: 16 residues. The CDR3: CASSSSRGVSLYEQYF. Full variable domain (rest looked up from reference TRBV28 and TRBJ2-7): DVKVTQSSRYLVKRTGEKVFLECVQDMDHENMFWYRQDPGLGLRLIYFSYDVKMKEKGDIPEGYSVSREKKERFSLILESASTNQTSMYLCASSSSRGVSLYEQYFGPGTRLTVT.

Considering frequency, this clonotype is medium-sized. The CDR3 sequence: CASSAGGRTFGGELFF. The rearrangement uses TRBV2 and TRBJ2-2; the D gene TCRdb calls, TRBD2, cannot be checked with no DNA. The CDR3 length is 16 residues. In germline, CDR1 is SNHLY, CDR2 FYNNEI. The whole variable domain, filled in from reference TRBV2 and TRBJ2-2, reads EPEVTQTPSHQVTQMGQEVILRCVPISNHLYFYWYRQILGQKVEFLVSFYNNEISEKSEIFDDQFSVERPDGSNFTLKIRSTKLEDSAMYFCASSAGGRTFGGELFFGEGSRLTVL.

Considering frequency, this clonotype is medium-sized. The chain joins TRBV12-3 or TRBV12-4 to TRBJ2-1. The CDR3 has 13 amino acids. The CDR3 spells CASRSLAWYEQFF.

The genes are TRBV19 and TRBJ2-1; TCRdb designates TRBD2, a call that cannot be tested without DNA. The CDR3 contains 11 residues. Germline assignment: CDR1 LNHDA and CDR2 SQIVND (reference sequence). The CDR3 sequence is CASMSGHEQFF.

The V gene is TRBV7-8, the J gene TRBJ2-7; TCRdb's D call, TRBD2, is unchecked because there is no DNA. This CDR3 comprises 16 residues. CDR1 and CDR2 from the germline V gene are SGHVS and FQNEAQ. This CDR3 reads CASSSRETSGSYEQYF. Full variable domain (rest looked up from reference TRBV7-8 and TRBJ2-7): GAGVSQSPRYKVAKRGQDVALRCDPISGHVSLFWYQQALGQGPEFLTYFQNEAQLDKSGLPSDRFFAERPEGSVSTLKIQRTQQEDSAVYLCASSSRETSGSYEQYFGPGTRLTVT.